The 18 T cell receptor beta chains below were found in one sample sequenced in a study of post-analysis software for immune sequencing data. Study-level findings and limits: Patients used several TRBV segments, including TRBV5-6, TRBV5-1 and TRBV20-1, more often than controls.

Antigens of these TCRs are unknown. Unique molecular identifiers tagged the TCR beta cDNA libraries. TCRdb re-derived calls from the PCR reads in MiXCR, one entry per CDR3 protein. The repertoire holds some 800,000 distinct CDR3 sequences, with about 43% as singletons. Sequencing input: blood. The source is a girl between 5 and 17 years old with multiple sclerosis.

The V gene is TRBV29-1, the J gene TRBJ2-7, with 8 bases that match TRBD1. Germline V gene sequence: CDR1 SQVTM, CDR2 ANQGSEA. V lost 7 bases and J lost 2; bases outside the gene matches: 7. The CDR3 spans 13 residues. In DNA, the CDR3 is TGCAGCGCCAGCAGGGGGCCCGCCTACGAGCAGTACTTC. Its translation is CSASRGPAYEQYF.

The chain combines TRBV15 with TRBJ1-1; possibly TRBD1 for D (5 bases). The CDR3 has 18 amino acids. Trimming pared 3 bases from V and 0 bases from J, leaving 20 bases between. Germline V gene sequence: CDR1 LNHNV, CDR2 YYDKDF (reference sequence). The CDR3 bases are TGTGCCACCAGCAGTGCTGAGAGGGGAGGGCACATGAACACTGAAGCTTTCTTT. Amino acids: CATSSAERGGHMNTEAFF.

The chain joins TRBV5-1 to TRBJ2-1; 12 nucleotides align to TRBD2. Looked up from germline, CDR1 is SGHRS and CDR2 is YFSETQ. The CDR3 totals 16 residues. Unmatched junction bases numbered 7, after V lost 1 base and J lost 8 bases. CDR3 protein: CASSLFLAGGIDEQFF. CDR3 coding DNA: TGCGCCAGCAGCTTGTTTCTAGCGGGAGGGATAGATGAGCAGTTCTTC. Full variable domain (outside the CDR3, taken from reference TRBV5-1 and TRBJ2-1): KAGVTQTPRYLIKTRGQQVTLSCSPISGHRSVSWYQQTPGQGLQFLFEYFSETQRNKGNFPGRFSGRQFSNSRSEMNVSTLELGDSALYLCASSLFLAGGIDEQFFGPGTRLTVL.

V and J are TRBV12-3 or TRBV12-4 and TRBJ1-1; perhaps TRBD1 as D (5 bases). The CDR3 is 12 residues long. Trimming pared 6 bases from V and 4 bases from J, leaving 9 bases between. CDR3 DNA: TGTGCCAGCAGGGGAGACAGCACTGAAGCTTTCTTT. Translated, it gives CASRGDSTEAFF.

The table lists this clonotype with a count of one. The V gene is TRBV20-1, the J gene TRBJ2-3, with 7 bases fitting TRBD1. CDR1 is DFQATT, CDR2 SNEGSKA, per germline (reference sequence). The CDR3 is made up of 14 amino acids. The V gene end was trimmed by 1 base and the J gene end by 3 bases; junction bases not matched to a gene: 4. CDR3 in DNA: TGCAGTGCTAGAGGGTCCAGGGGGACAGATACGCAGTATTTT. This codes for CSARGSRGTDTQYF.

This clonotype has more than one count but fewer than ten. The chain has TRBV10-3 and TRBJ1-2; D remains ambiguous. Per germline, CDR1 ENHRY and CDR2 SYGVKD. CDR3 length equals 13 residues. Deletions cut 0 bases from V and 7 bases from J, with 9 bases between. DNA of the CDR3: TGTGCCATCAGTGAGTCGTTGGTGCCTGGCTACACCTTC. This gives the protein CAISESLVPGYTF.

This chain connects TRBV6-1 to TRBJ1-2, with 7 bases identical to TRBD1. With 10 bases clipped from V and 8 bases from J, the junction kept 28 bases outside the gene matches. This CDR3 region has 18 residues. Per the germline V gene, CDR1 is MNHNS and CDR2 is SASEGT. The CDR3 sequence is CAIPLGMGQTRYGGGYTF. The CDR3 bases are TGTGCCATCCCCCTAGGGATGGGACAGACTCGTTATGGGGGAGGCTACACCTTC.

J is TRBJ2-4 and V is TRBV12-3 or TRBV12-4; D possibly corresponds to TRBD1 (6 bases). This CDR3 has 16 amino acids. V gave up 1 base and J gave up 2 bases, with 12 bases separating them. CDR3 DNA: TGTGCCAGCAGTTTAGGGAACAGGGAAACCAAAAACATTCAGTACTTC. The encoded protein is CASSLGNRETKNIQYF.

V is TRBV9 and J is TRBJ2-5; 10 positions agree with TRBD2. CDR3 length: 15 residues. Germline CDR1 SGDLS, CDR2 YYNGEE. J was trimmed by 3 bases and V by 4 bases; bases with no gene match: 6. The CDR3 protein is CASSPRGTSEETQYF. The CDR3 DNA is TGTGCCAGCAGCCCCCGTGGGACTAGCGAAGAGACCCAGTACTTC. The full variable domain, completed using reference TRBV9 and TRBJ2-5, is DSGVTQTPKHLITATGQRVTLRCSPRSGDLSVYWYQQSLDQGLQFLIQYYNGEERAKGNILERFSAQQFPDLHSELNLSSLELGDSALYFCASSPRGTSEETQYFGPGTRLLVL.

This clonotype was counted a few times. The J gene is TRBJ2-3, the V gene TRBV7-3, with TRBD2 identical over 7 bases. After removal of 4 bases from V and 5 bases from J, the junction contained 18 bases not matched to a gene. From germline, CDR1 is SGHTA and CDR2 FQGTGA. The CDR3 runs 18 residues. Here the CDR3 reads CASSSLKGSRESLDTQYF. The CDR3 DNA follows: TGTGCCAGCAGCTCCTTAAAGGGGTCGCGGGAGTCGTTAGATACGCAGTATTTT.

This chain connects TRBV9 to TRBJ2-4, with TRBD2 matching over 11 bases. Matching the DNA end better, TRBJ2-7 makes the J call doubtful. This CDR3 has 16 residues. CDR1 and CDR2 from the germline V gene are SGDLS and YYNGEE. The CDR3 DNA is TGTGCCAGCAGCGTGGGGGGGACTAGCGGTATACACGAGCAGTACTTC. This sequence encodes CASSVGGTSGIHEQYF.

Many counts were recorded for this clonotype. The CDR3 region has the DNA TGTGCCAGCAGCTTAGATCCTAGCTACGAGCAGTACTTC. This sequence encodes CASSLDPSYEQYF. The J gene is TRBJ2-7, the V gene TRBV7-8; D gene unclear. Germline V gene lookup returns CDR1 SGHVS and CDR2 FQNEAQ. The CDR3 sequence is 13 residues long. V lost 1 base and J 3 bases, leaving 7 bases between the germline ends.

The CDR3 reads CASSPQGSGRLGEQFF. In nucleotides, the CDR3 is TGTGCCAGCAGCCCCCAAGGTAGCGGGAGGTTGGGTGAGCAGTTCTTC. V and J are TRBV9 and TRBJ2-1, with 10 bases lining up with TRBD2. This CDR3 spans 16 amino acids. V lost 4 bases, J lost 9 bases, and 13 bases stayed unmatched. Germline V gives CDR1 SGDLS, CDR2 YYNGEE.

The CDR3 reads CASSEFKGGGNNSPLHF. DNA for the CDR3: TGTGCCAGCAGTGAATTCAAGGGGGGCGGGAATAATTCACCCCTCCACTTT. The chain has TRBV25-1 and TRBJ1-6; D possibly corresponds to TRBD1 (6 bases). Trimming removed 1 base at V and 5 bases at J, with 15 bases between. The CDR3 extends over 17 amino acids. Germline V gives CDR1 MGHDK, CDR2 SYGVNS. Combining the CDR3 with reference TRBV25-1 and TRBJ1-6 gives the whole variable domain EADIYQTPRYLVIGTGKKITLECSQTMGHDKMYWYQQDPGMELHLIHYSYGVNSTEKGDLSSESTVSRIRTEHFPLTLESARPSHTSQYLCASSEFKGGGNNSPLHFGNGTRLTVT.

The J gene is TRBJ1-4, the V gene TRBV3-1; D gene ambiguous. CDR1 and CDR2 (germline): LGHDT, YNNKEL (reference sequence). The CDR3 has 15 residues. Trimming shortened V by 1 base and J by 8 bases, and 14 bases separated the two germline ends. DNA of the CDR3: TGTGCCAGCAGCCAAGTAACAGCTCTTGGAGAAAAACTGTTTTTT. This encodes CASSQVTALGEKLFF.

J is TRBJ2-6 and V is TRBV6-1, with 10 bases that match TRBD1. There are 16 residues in the CDR3. Germline V gene sequence: CDR1 MNHNS, CDR2 SASEGT. V gave up 7 bases and J gave up 1 base; unmatched junction bases: 4. The CDR3 DNA sequence: TGTGCCAGCACGGGACAGGGGCCGTCTGGGGCCAACGTCCTGACTTTC. It encodes CASTGQGPSGANVLTF.

The table lists this clonotype with a few counts. The rearrangement links TRBV7-9 to TRBJ1-1; 9 nucleotides line up with TRBD1. The CDR3 totals 14 residues. The V gene's germline CDR1 is SEHNR and CDR2 FQNEAQ (reference sequence). V lost 5 bases to trimming and J lost 1 base; unmatched junction nucleotides: 2. Here the CDR3 reads CASSQTGGNTEAFF. The CDR3 DNA reads TGTGCCAGCAGCCAGACAGGGGGGAACACTGAAGCTTTCTTT. Supplemented by reference TRBV7-9 and TRBJ1-1, the full variable domain reads DTGVSQNPRHKITKRGQNVTFRCDPISEHNRLYWYRQTLGQGPEFLTYFQNEAQLEKSRLLSDRFSAERPKGSFSTLEIQRTEQGDSAMYLCASSQTGGNTEAFFGQGTRLTVV.

The chain carries TRBV19 and TRBJ2-7; D is perhaps TRBD1 (6 bases). This CDR3 contains 12 residues. Germline loops: CDR1 LNHDA, CDR2 SQIVND (reference sequence). Trimming pared 8 bases from V and 5 bases from J, leaving 13 bases between. The CDR3 protein is CASSGGTDEQYF. CDR3 in DNA: TGTGCCAGTTCTGGGGGCACGGACGAGCAGTACTTC.